What follows describes a single T cell receptor (beta chain). Its antigen is not known. Germline loops: CDR1 SGHRS, CDR2 YFSETQ. This CDR3 spans 16 amino acids. V shed 1 base, J shed 6 bases, and the junction held 11 bases outside the gene matches. Terminally differentiated effector memory CD45RA+ cells were excluded by CCR7 positive selection of CD45RO-negative cells. This sample is drawn from a study of shared clonotypes between healthy human individuals. Study-level information: Three plates each covered CD4 naive and memory; CD8 naive two, CD8 memory one.

Study results and caveats: Only blood was sampled; tissue repertoires likely differ.

Sequenced by immunoSEQ multiplex PCR; TCRdb stores in-frame clones only, minus some. The profile shows about 2.1 million clones, more than 85% of them singletons. Input material: naive CD8+ T cells from PBMCs. The clonotype comes from a man aged 18 to 29 in good health. Some clones in this sample may be carry-over from other donors' samples. V and J are TRBV5-1 and TRBJ2-7; TRBD2 matches 9 bases. CDR3 coding DNA: TGCGCCAGCAGCTTGAATAGCGGGAGTCAGTTCGTCGAGCAGTACTTC. This encodes CASSLNSGSQFVEQYF.